This TCR beta chain was captured by sequencing in a study of neurological immune-mediated disorders (dated by TCRdb to about 2019). For context, the study as a whole: Peripheral blood TCR-beta repertoires from patients with HTLV-I-associated myelopathy (HAM/TSP), patients with multiple sclerosis, and healthy controls were compared in the study using UMI-based sequencing. Alongside PBMC samples, the set of fewer than 110 TCR-beta libraries contained longitudinal samples, technical triplicates, and paired CD4+ and CD8+ T-cell subsets that had been sorted. The cohort included approximately 68 subjects: some 14 with HAM/TSP, roughly 34 with multiple sclerosis, and around 20 healthy controls. Paper-wide results and their limitations: Expanded clones from different subjects shared no identical CDR3 amino acid sequences, which suggests that TCR-beta repertoires were private in all groups. TCR clonal expansion was highest in HAM/TSP patients and lowest in MS patients, with MS patients falling below even healthy controls.

The healthy controls were volunteers from a blood bank in Maryland, USA. Libraries from unsorted PBMCs were made from 2 million PBMCs kept in RNAlater at -80 degrees C until RNA extraction. Peripheral blood was subjected to Ficoll-Hypaque density gradient centrifugation to isolate PBMCs, which were then cryopreserved in liquid nitrogen. cDNA was synthesized by template-switch 5'RACE using a primer carrying a 10-nucleotide random unique molecular identifier by which each TCR transcript was tagged. Each sequencing run produced over 160 million TCR-beta sequences covering 15-18 subjects. The RNeasy kit was used to extract total RNA. TCR-beta VDJ regions were amplified with primers for the TCR constant region and the 5'RACE anchor, using the KAPA Real-time Library Amplification kit. A first PCR added sample indexes and Illumina adaptors, after which a second PCR increased the library yield. After Ampure bead purification, the TCR product of roughly 650 bp was size-selected on a 2% E-gel SizeSelection system. Before pooling, library quality was checked on a Bioanalyzer, concentration was measured with Qubit, and libraries were quantified with the Kapa Library Quantification kit. An Illumina HiSeq 2500 sequenced the libraries paired-end 2 x 150 bp. To increase sequence diversity, about 23-30% phiX was spiked into each library pool. The study's own analysis went as follows. Quality-filtered reads were processed with the UMI-based MiGEC pipeline, which removed over 75% of raw TCR sequences during error correction. VDJ genes were aligned to IMGT germline references, and each clonotype was defined by a unique CDR3 amino acid sequence together with V-J genes. VDJtools evaluated clonal expansion, Shannon diversity and CDR3 relatedness (CalcPairwiseDistances, ClusterSamples); CLCbio workbench built phylogenetic trees. A clone was classed as expanded if it had 8 or more unique UMIs, a cutoff based on coefficient-of-variation modelling across technical triplicates. TCRdb handled the public reads itself, with Q25 trimming in fastp and clone calling in MiXCR, and kept productive beta chains. Here each entry gathers all rows of one CDR3 protein and keeps the most common genes and DNA. The V and J calls, along with clone size, are taken from TCRdb and not from the paper's own processing. The sample includes 70,000 to 95,000 distinct CDR3 sequences, with about a sixth observed a single time. The ten largest clonotypes hold about 16% of the sample.

The CDR3 has 18 amino acids, counting the end cysteine and phenylalanine. Kept here is only the CDR3 DNA, which spans 54 bases and is read in frame from base 1. CDR1 and CDR2, looked up from the germline V gene, are LGHNT and FRNRAP. The V end loses 2 bases and the J end loses 0 bases, and a stretch of 18 bases separates them. This clonotype has a count of ten or more. It has no known antigen specificity. Base qualities are not at hand, and no much larger clone is one base apart. The rearrangement joined TRBV12-5 to TRBJ2-3; TRBD2 might be the D gene, on 6 matching bases. Sequenced material: PBMCs. The TCR comes from a woman aged 40 to 49 in good health. CDR3 reads: CASGLSRGTETSTDTQYF. In nucleotide form, the sequence is TGTGCTAGTGGTTTGTCCCGCGGGACGGAAACTAGCACAGATACGCAGTATTTT.